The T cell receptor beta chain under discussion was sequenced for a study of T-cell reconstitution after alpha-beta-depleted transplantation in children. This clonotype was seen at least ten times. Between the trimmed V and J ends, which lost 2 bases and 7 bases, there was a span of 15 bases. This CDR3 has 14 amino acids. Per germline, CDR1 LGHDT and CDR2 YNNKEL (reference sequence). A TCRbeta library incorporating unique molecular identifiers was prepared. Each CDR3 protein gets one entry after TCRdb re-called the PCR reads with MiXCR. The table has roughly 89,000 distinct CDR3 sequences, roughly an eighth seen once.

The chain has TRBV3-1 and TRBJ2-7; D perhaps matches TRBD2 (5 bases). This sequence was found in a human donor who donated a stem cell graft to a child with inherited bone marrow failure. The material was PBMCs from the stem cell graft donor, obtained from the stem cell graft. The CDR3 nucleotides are TGTGCCAGCAGCCAAAGAGAACGTGGGGAGGAGCAGTACTTC. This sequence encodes CASSQRERGEEQYF.